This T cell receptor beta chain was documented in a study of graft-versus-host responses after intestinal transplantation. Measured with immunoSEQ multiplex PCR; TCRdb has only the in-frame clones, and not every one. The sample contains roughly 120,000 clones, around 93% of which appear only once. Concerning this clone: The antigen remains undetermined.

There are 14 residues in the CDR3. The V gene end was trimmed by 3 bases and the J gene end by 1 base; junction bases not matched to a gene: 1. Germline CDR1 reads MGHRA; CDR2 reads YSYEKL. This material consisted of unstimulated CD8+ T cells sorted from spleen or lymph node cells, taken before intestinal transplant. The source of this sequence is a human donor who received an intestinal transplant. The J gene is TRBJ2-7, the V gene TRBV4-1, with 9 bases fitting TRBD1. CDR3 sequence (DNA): TGCGCCAGCAGCCATGACAGGGGGTCCTACGAGCAGTACTTC. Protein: CASSHDRGSYEQYF.